The 29 T cell receptor beta chains in this list originate from one sample, sequenced in a study of OX40 agonist ivuxolimab in advanced cancers. The assay was immunoSEQ multiplex PCR, and TCRdb's table has in-frame clones only and misses some. The table shows about 35,000 clones, with 84% occurring only once. Sequencing used CD4+ or CD8+ T cells sorted from blood, obtained in a trial of the OX40 agonist ivuxolimab. Every receptor here comes from an adult with an advanced solid tumor such as melanoma, head and neck, liver or kidney cancer.

V usage is TRBV4-1 and J usage is TRBJ1-2; possible D gene TRBD1, 6 bases. Trimming removed 0 bases from V and 5 bases from J, with 7 bases in between. The germline CDR1 and CDR2 sequences are MGHRA and YSYEKL. This CDR3 has 13 residues. CDR3 in amino acids: CASSQEGQYGYTF. The CDR3 bases are TGCGCCAGCAGCCAAGAGGGACAATATGGCTACACCTTC.

The chain recombines TRBV7-8 with TRBJ1-1; D is undetermined. The V end lost 3 bases, the J end lost 0 bases, and 14 bases lay between the germline ends. Germline CDR1 SGHVS, CDR2 FQNEAQ. This CDR3 is 16 amino acids long. The DNA of the CDR3 is TGTGCCAGCAGCTTCGGCCTAAGGGTTGTGAACACTGAAGCTTTCTTT. It yields the protein CASSFGLRVVNTEAFF.

The chain uses TRBV7-8 and TRBJ2-3; TRBD1 aligns across 9 bases. The CDR3 sequence is 18 residues long. The germline CDR1 and CDR2 sequences are SGHVS and FQNEAQ. J gave up 4 bases and V 4 bases, and 15 bases lay outside the gene matches. The CDR3 loop is CASSSDRGGYGRPDTQYF. CDR3 bases: TGTGCCAGCAGCTCGGACAGGGGCGGATATGGTAGGCCAGATACGCAGTATTTT.

A few counts support this clone. V gene TRBV7-9 combines with J gene TRBJ2-2, with D perhaps matching TRBD1 (6 bases). Germline V lookup: CDR1 SEHNR, CDR2 FQNEAQ (reference sequence). This CDR3 comprises 15 residues. The V end was cut by 2 bases, the J end by 1 base, with 8 bases between. CDR3 sequence: CASSLIQGNTGELFF. The CDR3 DNA reads as TGTGCCAGCAGCTTAATACAGGGGAACACCGGGGAGCTGTTTTTT.

V usage is TRBV29-1 and J usage is TRBJ1-5; 11 bases line up with TRBD1. The CDR3 is 12 residues long. Trimming cost V 6 bases and J 7 bases; bases outside gene matches: 2. Germline V lookup: CDR1 SQVTM, CDR2 ANQGSEA. CDR3 in amino acids: CSVRDRGQPQHF. In nucleotides, the CDR3 is TGCAGCGTGAGGGACAGGGGGCAGCCCCAGCATTTT.

A note on this clone: Other DNA sequences in the same sample also yield this CDR3. V usage is TRBV7-2 and J usage is TRBJ1-4, with 8 bases aligning to TRBD1. This CDR3 contains 14 residues. Germline-derived CDR1 and CDR2 are SGHTA and FQGNSA. Unmatched junction bases numbered 4, after V lost 5 bases and J lost 5 bases. DNA for the CDR3: TGTGCCAGCAGCCCGGACAGGGCCAATGAAAAACTGTTTTTT. Translated, it gives CASSPDRANEKLFF.

The gene calls are TRBV30 and TRBJ1-4, with D possibly matching TRBD1 (5 bases). Germline V lookup: CDR1 GTSNPN, CDR2 SVGIG (reference sequence). CDR3 length: 15 amino acids. Between the trimmed V and J ends, which lost 2 bases and 6 bases, there was a span of 16 bases. CDR3 residues: CAWSPPGVGDEKLFF. The CDR3 bases are TGTGCCTGGAGTCCTCCCGGGGTGGGGGATGAAAAACTGTTTTTT.

This rearrangement joins TRBV18 to TRBJ2-1, with 9 nucleotides matching TRBD1. The ends lost 0 bases at V and 6 bases at J; junction bases unmatched: 12. This CDR3 spans 18 amino acids. Germline V gene data show CDR1 as KGHSH and CDR2 as LQKENI. CDR3 DNA sequence: TGTGCCAGCTCACCACCTAGGTCTTACGGGACAGGGAGCAATGAGCAGTTCTTC. This gives the protein CASSPPRSYGTGSNEQFF. The full variable domain, with the rest looked up from reference TRBV18 and TRBJ2-1, is NAGVMQNPRHLVRRRGQEARLRCSPMKGHSHVYWYRQLPEEGLKFMVYLQKENIIDESGMPKERFSAEFPKEGPSILRIQQVVRGDSAAYFCASSPPRSYGTGSNEQFFGPGTRLTVL.

The J gene is TRBJ1-1, the V gene TRBV6-6; unclear D gene. Germline CDR1 is MNHNY and CDR2 is SVGAGI (reference sequence). This CDR3 comprises 14 residues. Trimming shortened V by 2 bases and J by 4 bases, and 11 bases separated the two germline ends. The CDR3 region is CASSYVGVGTEAFF. The CDR3 bases are TGTGCCAGCAGTTACGTCGGGGTTGGCACTGAAGCTTTCTTT.

The chain joins TRBV11-2 to TRBJ2-7; no clear D. The CDR3 spans 13 residues. Trimming took 1 base from V and 3 from J, leaving 7 bases between them. Germline CDR1 and CDR2: SGHAT and FQNNGV. CDR3 bases: TGTGCCAGCAGCTTAGGGGTTGTCTACGAGCAGTACTTC. This sequence encodes CASSLGVVYEQYF. Based on the CDR3 plus reference TRBV11-2 and TRBJ2-7, the full variable domain is EAGVAQSPRYKIIEKRQSVAFWCNPISGHATLYWYQQILGQGPKLLIQFQNNGVVDDSQLPKDRFSAERLKGVDSTLKIQPAKLEDSAVYLCASSLGVVYEQYFGPGTRLTVT.

The chain joins TRBV7-8 to TRBJ2-3, with unresolved D. Deletions cut 5 bases from V and 11 bases from J, with 8 bases between. The germline V gene has CDR1 SGHVS and CDR2 FQNEAQ. The CDR3 spans 10 residues. Here the CDR3 reads CASSPSVQYF. The CDR3 bases are TGTGCCAGCAGCCCATCCGTGCAGTATTTT.

A remark on this clone: Other DNA sequences of this sample code for an identical CDR3. The V call is TRBV11-3, the J call TRBJ2-2; 8 positions match TRBD2. Germline CDR1 and CDR2: SGHNT and YENEEA. The V segment lost 5 bases and the J segment 4 bases; nucleotides outside the gene matches: 0. This CDR3 comprises 13 residues. The CDR3 DNA reads TGTGCCAGCAGCCTAGCGGGCACCGGGGAGCTGTTTTTT. Protein product: CASSLAGTGELFF.

The sample holds one count of this clone. This chain uses TRBV7-3 with TRBJ2-1; D not certain. This CDR3 contains 14 residues. V was clipped by 5 bases and J by 4 bases, with 12 bases between them. From germline, CDR1 is SGHTA and CDR2 FQGTGA. The CDR3 spells CASSPSRDYNEQFF. The CDR3 DNA follows: TGTGCCAGCAGCCCGAGCCGTGATTACAATGAGCAGTTCTTC.

This clone was counted once. V gene TRBV5-1 combines with J gene TRBJ1-1; TRBD1 is a possible D gene (6 bases). Between the trimmed V and J ends, which lost 4 bases and 3 bases, there was a span of 19 bases. The germline gives CDR1 SGHRS, CDR2 YFSETQ. The CDR3 totals 16 residues. The CDR3 sequence is CASSANRGAGYTEAFF. In DNA form, the CDR3 reads TGCGCCAGCAGCGCTAATCGGGGGGCTGGCTACACTGAAGCTTTCTTT.

The chain uses TRBV6-5 and TRBJ1-1; 8 nucleotides align to TRBD1. Looked up from germline, CDR1 is MNHEY and CDR2 is SVGAGI. The CDR3 is 14 amino acids. The V and J ends lost 6 bases and 2 bases, in that order; junction bases with no gene match: 5. This CDR3 is CASRSGGANTEAFF. CDR3 bases: TGTGCCAGCAGATCAGGGGGCGCAAACACTGAAGCTTTCTTT.

In this sample, this clone turned up once. This chain joins TRBV30 and TRBJ1-3; tentatively, D is TRBD1 (6 bases). There are 16 residues in the CDR3. Germline CDR1 GTSNPN, CDR2 SVGIG (reference sequence). The V end lost 3 bases, the J end lost 4 bases, and 19 bases lay between the germline ends. The CDR3 region is CAWSRQAFLGGNTIYF. CDR3 DNA sequence: TGTGCCTGGAGCAGACAGGCATTCTTAGGAGGAAACACCATATATTTT.

The CDR3 loop reads CASSFRGTGETNTIYF. CDR3 sequence (DNA): TGTGCCAGCAGCTTTAGGGGGACAGGGGAGACGAACACCATATATTTT. V and J are TRBV7-2 and TRBJ1-3; 10 bases map to TRBD1. There are 16 residues in the CDR3. V lost 3 bases to trimming and J lost 7 bases; unmatched junction nucleotides: 9. Germline V gene lookup returns CDR1 SGHTA and CDR2 FQGNSA.

In its sample, this clone was seen once. The CDR3 nucleotides read TGTGCCAGCTCACCACCGGGGGCGCAGGGGTCCGGGGAGCTGTTTTTT. Protein sequence: CASSPPGAQGSGELFF. J is TRBJ2-2 and V is TRBV18; D is possibly TRBD1 (6 bases). Trimming took 0 bases from V and 6 from J, leaving 14 bases between them. Germline lookup yields CDR1 KGHSH and CDR2 LQKENI. CDR3 length: 16 residues.

The rearrangement joins TRBV4-1 to TRBJ2-1, with D uncertain. Trimming shortened V by 0 bases and J by 6 bases, and 9 bases separated the two germline ends. The CDR3 is 14 residues long. Germline V gene lookup returns CDR1 MGHRA and CDR2 YSYEKL. In DNA, the CDR3 is TGCGCCAGCAGCCAAGATCCCACAATCAATGAGCAGTTCTTC. Residues: CASSQDPTINEQFF.

The chain combines TRBV7-9 with TRBJ2-2; TRBD1 might be the D (5 bases). The CDR3 contains 14 residues. The ends were cut back, 5 bases at V and 2 bases at J, with 9 bases in the middle. From germline, CDR1 is SEHNR and CDR2 FQNEAQ (reference sequence). The CDR3 DNA follows: TGTGCCAGCAGCAACCAGGGAAACACCGGGGAGCTGTTTTTT. Its protein product is CASSNQGNTGELFF.

The gene calls are TRBV5-1 and TRBJ1-4; D is possibly TRBD1 (5 bases). The V end lost 5 bases, the J end lost 8 bases, and 16 bases lay between the germline ends. CDR3 length: 14 amino acids. Germline V gives CDR1 SGHRS, CDR2 YFSETQ. CDR3 bases: TGCGCCAGCAGTAGGGACGGGGACCGGGAAAAACTGTTTTTT. Its translation is CASSRDGDREKLFF.

The chain combines TRBV27 with TRBJ1-3; D gene unclear. V was cut by 1 base and J by 4 bases, with 11 bases left in between. Germline CDR1 is MNHEY and CDR2 is SMNVEV (reference sequence). CDR3 size: 15 residues. CDR3 in amino acids: CASSLYPEPGNTIYF. CDR3 coding DNA: TGTGCCAGCAGTTTATATCCAGAACCAGGAAACACCATATATTTT.

The V call is TRBV5-1, the J call TRBJ2-1, with TRBD1 identical over 8 bases. This CDR3 has 16 residues. With V trimmed by 4 bases and J by 2 bases, 8 bases remained unmatched. Germline CDR1 reads SGHRS; CDR2 reads YFSETQ. The chain's CDR3 is CASSPGQGVAYNEQFF. In DNA, the CDR3 is TGCGCCAGCAGCCCCGGACAGGGTGTCGCCTACAATGAGCAGTTCTTC.

The chain is built from TRBV7-3 and TRBJ2-2, with a possible D match to TRBD2 (5 bases). CDR1 is SGHTA and CDR2 is FQGTGA in the germline V gene. The germline V and J ends were trimmed by 5 bases and 4 bases, with 14 bases remaining between them. The CDR3 covers 15 residues. The CDR3 nucleotides are TGTGCCAGCAGCAACTATGGGAGTGGCACCGGGGAGCTGTTTTTT. It yields the protein CASSNYGSGTGELFF.

V is TRBV9 and J is TRBJ1-6; tentative D call: TRBD1 (5 bases). The CDR3 is made up of 16 amino acids. Germline lookup yields CDR1 SGDLS and CDR2 YYNGEE. V gave up 2 bases and J gave up 6 bases, with 15 bases separating them. The CDR3 protein is CASSVQDLQGNSPLHF. The CDR3 nucleotides are TGTGCCAGCAGCGTCCAGGACCTTCAGGGTAATTCACCCCTCCACTTT.

The chain is built from TRBV28 and TRBJ2-2, with 8 bases fitting TRBD1. Unmatched junction bases numbered 7, after V lost 5 bases and J lost 5 bases. Germline CDR1 MDHEN, CDR2 SYDVKM. This CDR3 is built from 15 residues. For the CDR3, the DNA is TGTGCCAGCAGTAGGACAGGGTTCGGAACCGGGGAGCTGTTTTTT. Translating gives CASSRTGFGTGELFF.

V usage is TRBV9 and J usage is TRBJ2-3; D is possibly TRBD1 (6 bases). This CDR3 has 14 residues. CDR1 is SGDLS and CDR2 is YYNGEE in the germline V gene. Trimming removed 4 bases from V and 3 bases from J, with 12 bases in between. In DNA form, the CDR3 reads TGTGCCAGCAGCTTCCAGGGGCTAACAGATACGCAGTATTTT. Translation: CASSFQGLTDTQYF.

This clone has only one observation. The rearrangement links TRBV7-8 to TRBJ2-7; D possibly corresponds to TRBD1 (5 bases). Trimming left V 8 bases short and J 2 bases short, with 13 bases between. The CDR3 is made up of 13 amino acids. The V gene's germline CDR1 is SGHVS and CDR2 FQNEAQ. The CDR3 nucleotides read TGTGCCAGCTCCCAGGGCTTAACCTACGAGCAGTACTTC. This translates into CASSQGLTYEQYF.

The genes are TRBV7-8 and TRBJ2-2; no definite D call. CDR1 and CDR2 from the germline V gene are SGHVS and FQNEAQ. The length of the CDR3 is 16 residues. V gave up 5 bases and J gave up 0 bases, with 13 bases separating them. CDR3 DNA: TGTGCCAGCAGCCCAACTGGGATGACGAACACCGGGGAGCTGTTTTTT. The encoded protein is CASSPTGMTNTGELFF.